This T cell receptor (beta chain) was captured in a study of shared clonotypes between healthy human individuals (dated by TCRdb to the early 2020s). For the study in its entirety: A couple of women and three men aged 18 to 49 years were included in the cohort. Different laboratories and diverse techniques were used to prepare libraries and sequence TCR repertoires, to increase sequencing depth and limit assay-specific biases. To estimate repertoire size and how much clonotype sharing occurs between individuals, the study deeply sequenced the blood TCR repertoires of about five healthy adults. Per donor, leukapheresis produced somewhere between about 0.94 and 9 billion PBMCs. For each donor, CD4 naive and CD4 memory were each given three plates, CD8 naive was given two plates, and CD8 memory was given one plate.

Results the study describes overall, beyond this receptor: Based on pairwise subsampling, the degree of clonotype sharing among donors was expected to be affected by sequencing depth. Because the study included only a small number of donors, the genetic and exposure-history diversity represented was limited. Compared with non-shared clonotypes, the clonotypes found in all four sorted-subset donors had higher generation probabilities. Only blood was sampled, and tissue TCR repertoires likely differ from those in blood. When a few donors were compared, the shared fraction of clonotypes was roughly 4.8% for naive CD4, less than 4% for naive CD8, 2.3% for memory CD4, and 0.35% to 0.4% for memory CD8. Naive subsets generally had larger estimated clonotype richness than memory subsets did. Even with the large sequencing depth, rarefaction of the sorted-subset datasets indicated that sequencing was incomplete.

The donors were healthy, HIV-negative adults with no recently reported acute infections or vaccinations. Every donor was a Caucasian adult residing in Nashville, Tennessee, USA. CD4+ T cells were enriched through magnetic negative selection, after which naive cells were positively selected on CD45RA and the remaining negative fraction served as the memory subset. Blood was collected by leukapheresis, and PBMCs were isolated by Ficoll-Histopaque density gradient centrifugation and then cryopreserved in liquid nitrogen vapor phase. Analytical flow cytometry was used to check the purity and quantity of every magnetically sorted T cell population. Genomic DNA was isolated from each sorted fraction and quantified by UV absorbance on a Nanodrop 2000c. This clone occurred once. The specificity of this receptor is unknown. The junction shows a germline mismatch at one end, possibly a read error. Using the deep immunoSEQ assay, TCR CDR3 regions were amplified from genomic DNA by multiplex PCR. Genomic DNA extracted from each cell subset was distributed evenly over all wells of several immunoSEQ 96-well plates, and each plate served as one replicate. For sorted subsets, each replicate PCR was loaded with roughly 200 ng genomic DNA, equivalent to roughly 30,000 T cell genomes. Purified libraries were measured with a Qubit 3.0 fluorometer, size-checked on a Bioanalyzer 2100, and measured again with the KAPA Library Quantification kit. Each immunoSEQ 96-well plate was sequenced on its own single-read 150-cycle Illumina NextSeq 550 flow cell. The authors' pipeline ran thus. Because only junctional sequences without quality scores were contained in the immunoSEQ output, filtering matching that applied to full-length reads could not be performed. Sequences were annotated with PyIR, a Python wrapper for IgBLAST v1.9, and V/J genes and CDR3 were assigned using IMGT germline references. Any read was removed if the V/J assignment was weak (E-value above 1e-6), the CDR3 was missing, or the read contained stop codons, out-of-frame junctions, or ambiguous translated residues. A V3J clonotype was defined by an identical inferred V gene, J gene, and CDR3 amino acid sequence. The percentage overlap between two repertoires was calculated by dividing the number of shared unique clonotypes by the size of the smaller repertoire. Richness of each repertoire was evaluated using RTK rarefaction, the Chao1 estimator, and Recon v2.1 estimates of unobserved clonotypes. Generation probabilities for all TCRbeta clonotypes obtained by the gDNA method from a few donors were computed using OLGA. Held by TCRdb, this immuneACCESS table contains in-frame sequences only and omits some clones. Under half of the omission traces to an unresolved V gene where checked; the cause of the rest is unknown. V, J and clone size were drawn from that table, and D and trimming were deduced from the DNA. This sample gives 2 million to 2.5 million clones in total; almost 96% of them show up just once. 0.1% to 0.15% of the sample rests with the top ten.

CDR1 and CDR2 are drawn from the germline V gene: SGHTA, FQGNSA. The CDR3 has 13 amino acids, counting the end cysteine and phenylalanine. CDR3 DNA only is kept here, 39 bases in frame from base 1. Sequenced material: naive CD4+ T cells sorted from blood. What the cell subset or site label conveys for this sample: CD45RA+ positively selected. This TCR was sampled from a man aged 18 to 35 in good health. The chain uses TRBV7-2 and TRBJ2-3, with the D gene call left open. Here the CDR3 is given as CASSLEWTDTQYF. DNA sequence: TGTGCCAGCAGTTTAGAATGGACAGATACGCAGTATTTT.